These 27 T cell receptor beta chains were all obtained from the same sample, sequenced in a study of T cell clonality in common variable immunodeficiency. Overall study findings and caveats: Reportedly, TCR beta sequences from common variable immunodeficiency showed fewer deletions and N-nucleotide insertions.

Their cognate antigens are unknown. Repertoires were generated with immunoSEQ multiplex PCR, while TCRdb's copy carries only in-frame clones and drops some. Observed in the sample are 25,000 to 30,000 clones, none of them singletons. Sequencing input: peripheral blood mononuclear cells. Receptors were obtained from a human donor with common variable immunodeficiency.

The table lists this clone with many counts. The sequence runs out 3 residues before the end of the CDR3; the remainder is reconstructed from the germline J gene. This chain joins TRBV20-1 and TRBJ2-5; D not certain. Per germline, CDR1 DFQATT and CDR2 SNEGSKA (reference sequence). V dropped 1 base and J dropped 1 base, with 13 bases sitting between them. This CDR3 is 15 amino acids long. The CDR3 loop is CSARGQRHLQETQYF. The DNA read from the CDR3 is TGCAGTGCTAGAGGGCAGAGACACCTCCAAGAGACC.

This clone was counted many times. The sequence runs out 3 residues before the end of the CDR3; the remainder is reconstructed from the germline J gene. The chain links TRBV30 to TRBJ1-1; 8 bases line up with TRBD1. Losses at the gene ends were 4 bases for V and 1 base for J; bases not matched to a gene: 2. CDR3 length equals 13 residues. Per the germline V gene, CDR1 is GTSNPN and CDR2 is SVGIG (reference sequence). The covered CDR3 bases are TGTGCCTGGATAGGACAGGGGAACACTGAA. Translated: CAWIGQGNTE. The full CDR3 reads CAWIGQGNTEAFF. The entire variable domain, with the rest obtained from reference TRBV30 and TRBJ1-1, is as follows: SQTIHQWPATLVQPVGSPLSLECTVEGTSNPNLYWYRQAAGRGLQLLFYSVGIGQISSEVPQNLSASRPQDRQFILSSKKLLLSDSGFYLCAWIGQGNTEAFFGQGTRLTVV.

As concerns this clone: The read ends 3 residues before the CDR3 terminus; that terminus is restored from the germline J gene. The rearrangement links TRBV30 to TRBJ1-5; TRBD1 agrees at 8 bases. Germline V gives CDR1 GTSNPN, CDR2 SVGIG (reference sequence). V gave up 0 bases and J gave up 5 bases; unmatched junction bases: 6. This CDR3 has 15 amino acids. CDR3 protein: CAWSVLQDRDQPQHF. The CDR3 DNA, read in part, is TGTGCCTGGAGTGTACTTCAGGACAGGGATCAGCCC. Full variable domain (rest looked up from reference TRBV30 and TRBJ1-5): SQTIHQWPATLVQPVGSPLSLECTVEGTSNPNLYWYRQAAGRGLQLLFYSVGIGQISSEVPQNLSASRPQDRQFILSSKKLLLSDSGFYLCAWSVLQDRDQPQHFGDGTRLSIL.

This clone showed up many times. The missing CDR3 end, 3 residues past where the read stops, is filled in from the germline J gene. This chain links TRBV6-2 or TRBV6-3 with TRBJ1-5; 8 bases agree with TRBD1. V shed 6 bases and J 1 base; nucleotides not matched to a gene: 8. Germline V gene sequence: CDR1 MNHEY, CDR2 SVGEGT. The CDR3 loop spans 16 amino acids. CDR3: CASSLGQGWSNQPQHF. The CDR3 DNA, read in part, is TGTGCCAGCAGCCTCGGACAGGGTTGGAGCAATCAGCCC.

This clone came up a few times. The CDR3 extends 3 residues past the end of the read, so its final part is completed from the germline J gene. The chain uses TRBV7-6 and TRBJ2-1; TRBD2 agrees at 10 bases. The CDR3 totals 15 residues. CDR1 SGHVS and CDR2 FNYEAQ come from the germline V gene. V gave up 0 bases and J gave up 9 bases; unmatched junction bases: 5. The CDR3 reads CASSLASGGPGEQFF. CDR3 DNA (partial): TGTGCCAGCAGCTTAGCTAGCGGGGGGCCGGGTGAG.

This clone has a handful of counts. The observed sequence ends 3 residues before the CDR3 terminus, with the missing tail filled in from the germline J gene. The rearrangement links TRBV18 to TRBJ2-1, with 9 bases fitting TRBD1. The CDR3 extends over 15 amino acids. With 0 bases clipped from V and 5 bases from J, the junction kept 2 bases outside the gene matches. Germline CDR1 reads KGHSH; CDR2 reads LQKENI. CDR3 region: CASSPPGQGNNEQFF. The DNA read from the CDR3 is TGTGCCAGCTCACCACCGGGACAGGGAAACAATGAG.

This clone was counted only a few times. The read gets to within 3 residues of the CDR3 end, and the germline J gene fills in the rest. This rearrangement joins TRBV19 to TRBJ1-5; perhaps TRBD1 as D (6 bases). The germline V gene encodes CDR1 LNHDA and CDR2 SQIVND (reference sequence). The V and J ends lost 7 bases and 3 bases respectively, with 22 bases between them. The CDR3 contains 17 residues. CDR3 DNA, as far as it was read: TGTGCCAGTATTGGACTCCGGGGGGCGTCTGACAATCAGCCC. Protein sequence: CASIGLRGASDNQP. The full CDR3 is CASIGLRGASDNQPQHF.

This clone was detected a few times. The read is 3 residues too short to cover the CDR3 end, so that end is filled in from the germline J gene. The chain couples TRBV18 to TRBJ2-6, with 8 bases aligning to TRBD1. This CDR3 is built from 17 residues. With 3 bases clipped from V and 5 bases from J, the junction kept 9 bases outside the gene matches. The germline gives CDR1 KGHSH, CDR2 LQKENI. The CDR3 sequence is CASSPGTGPGRANVLTF. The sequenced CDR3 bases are TGTGCCAGCTCACCCGGGACAGGTCCTGGGCGGGCCAACGTC.

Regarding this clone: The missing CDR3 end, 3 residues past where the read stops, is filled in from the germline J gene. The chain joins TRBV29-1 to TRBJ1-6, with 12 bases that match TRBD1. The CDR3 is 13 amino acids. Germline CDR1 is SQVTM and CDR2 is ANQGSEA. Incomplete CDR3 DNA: TGCAGCGTTGGAACGGGACAGGGGGCGTCC. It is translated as CSVGTGQGAS. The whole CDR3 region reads CSVGTGQGASLHF.

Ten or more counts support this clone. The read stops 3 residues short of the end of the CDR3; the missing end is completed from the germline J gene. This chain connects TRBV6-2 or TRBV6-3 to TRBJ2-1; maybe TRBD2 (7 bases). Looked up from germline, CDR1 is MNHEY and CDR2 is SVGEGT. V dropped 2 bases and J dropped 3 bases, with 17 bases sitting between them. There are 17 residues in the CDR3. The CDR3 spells CASSYGGLRGGYNEQFF. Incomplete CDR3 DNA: TGTGCCAGCAGTTACGGGGGGTTGAGGGGGGGCTACAATGAG.

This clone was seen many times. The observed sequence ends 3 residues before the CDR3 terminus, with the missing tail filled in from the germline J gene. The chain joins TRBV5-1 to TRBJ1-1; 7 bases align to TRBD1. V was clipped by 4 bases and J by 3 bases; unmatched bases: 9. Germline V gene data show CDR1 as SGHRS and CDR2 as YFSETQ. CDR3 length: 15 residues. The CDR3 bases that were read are TGCGCCAGCAGCGTCGGCAATACAGGGGACACTGAA. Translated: CASSVGNTGDTE. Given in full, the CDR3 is CASSVGNTGDTEAFF.

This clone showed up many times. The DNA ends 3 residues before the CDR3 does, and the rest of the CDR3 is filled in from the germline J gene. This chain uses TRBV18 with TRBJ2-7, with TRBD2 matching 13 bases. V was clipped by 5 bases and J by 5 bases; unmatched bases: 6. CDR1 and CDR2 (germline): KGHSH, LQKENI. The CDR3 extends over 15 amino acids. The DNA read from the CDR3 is TGTGCCAGCTCATCCGGACTAGCGGGGGCCCACGAG. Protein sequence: CASSSGLAGAHE. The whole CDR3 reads CASSSGLAGAHEQYF.

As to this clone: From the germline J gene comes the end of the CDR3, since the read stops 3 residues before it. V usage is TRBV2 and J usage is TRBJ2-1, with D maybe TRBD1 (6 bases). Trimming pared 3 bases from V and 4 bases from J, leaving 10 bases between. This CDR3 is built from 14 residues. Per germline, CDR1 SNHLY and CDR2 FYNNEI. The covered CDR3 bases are TGTGCCAGCAGTGAGTCGGGACATTACAATGAG. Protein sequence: CASSESGHYNE. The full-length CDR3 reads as CASSESGHYNEQFF.

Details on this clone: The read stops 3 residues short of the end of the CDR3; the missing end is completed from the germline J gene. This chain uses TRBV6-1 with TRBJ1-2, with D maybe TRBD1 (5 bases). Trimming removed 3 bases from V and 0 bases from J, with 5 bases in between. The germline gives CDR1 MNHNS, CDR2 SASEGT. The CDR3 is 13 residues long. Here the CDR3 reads CASSDRANYGYTF. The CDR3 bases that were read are TGTGCCAGCAGTGACAGGGCTAACTATGGC.

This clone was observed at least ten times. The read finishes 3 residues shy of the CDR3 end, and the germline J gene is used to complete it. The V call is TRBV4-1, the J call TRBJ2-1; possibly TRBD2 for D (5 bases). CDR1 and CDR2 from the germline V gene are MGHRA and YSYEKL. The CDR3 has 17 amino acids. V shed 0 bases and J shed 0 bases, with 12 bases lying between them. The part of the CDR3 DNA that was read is TGCGCCAGCAGCCAAGAAGCGGCAGCGAGCTCCTACAATGAG. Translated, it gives CASSQEAAASSYNE. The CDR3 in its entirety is CASSQEAAASSYNEQFF.

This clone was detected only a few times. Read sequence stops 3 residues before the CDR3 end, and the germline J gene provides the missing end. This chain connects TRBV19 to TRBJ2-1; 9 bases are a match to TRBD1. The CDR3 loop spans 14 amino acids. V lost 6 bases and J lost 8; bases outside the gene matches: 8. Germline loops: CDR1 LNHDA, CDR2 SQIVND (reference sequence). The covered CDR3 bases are TGTGCCAGTAGGGCTGACAGGGGGTGGTATGAG. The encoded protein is CASRADRGWYE. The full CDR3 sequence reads CASRADRGWYEQFF.

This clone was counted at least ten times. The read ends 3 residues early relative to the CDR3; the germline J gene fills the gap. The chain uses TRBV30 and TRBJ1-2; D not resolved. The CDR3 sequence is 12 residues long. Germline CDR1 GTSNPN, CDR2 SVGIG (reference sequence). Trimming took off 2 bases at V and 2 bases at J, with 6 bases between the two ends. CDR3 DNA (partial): TGTGCCTGGAGTTTGGCCAACTATGGC. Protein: CAWSLANYG. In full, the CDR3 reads CAWSLANYGYTF.

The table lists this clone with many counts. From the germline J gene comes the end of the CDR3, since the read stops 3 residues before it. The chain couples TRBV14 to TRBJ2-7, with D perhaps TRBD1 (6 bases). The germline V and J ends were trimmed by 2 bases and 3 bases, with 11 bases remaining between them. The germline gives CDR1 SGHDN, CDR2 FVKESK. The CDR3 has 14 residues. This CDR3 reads CASSQLGGDYEQYF. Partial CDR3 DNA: TGTGCCAGCAGCCAATTAGGGGGAGACTACGAG. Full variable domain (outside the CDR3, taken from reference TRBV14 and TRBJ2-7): EAGVTQFPSHSVIEKGQTVTLRCDPISGHDNLYWYRRVMGKEIKFLLHFVKESKQDESGMPNNRFLAERTGGTYSTLKVQPAELEDSGVYFCASSQLGGDYEQYFGPGTRLTVT.

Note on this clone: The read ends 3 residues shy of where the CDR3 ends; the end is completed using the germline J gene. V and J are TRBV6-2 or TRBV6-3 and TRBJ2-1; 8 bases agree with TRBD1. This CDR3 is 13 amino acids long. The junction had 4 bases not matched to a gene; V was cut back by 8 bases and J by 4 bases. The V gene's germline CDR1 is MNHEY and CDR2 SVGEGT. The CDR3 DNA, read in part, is TGTGCCAGCGACCGACAGGGGTACAATGAG. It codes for CASDRQGYNE. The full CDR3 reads CASDRQGYNEQFF.

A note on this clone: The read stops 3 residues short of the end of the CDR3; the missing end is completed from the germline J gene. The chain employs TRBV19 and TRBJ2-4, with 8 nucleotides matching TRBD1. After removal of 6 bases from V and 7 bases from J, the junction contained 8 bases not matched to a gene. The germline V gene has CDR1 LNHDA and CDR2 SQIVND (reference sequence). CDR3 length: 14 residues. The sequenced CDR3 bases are TGTGCCAGTAGCCTCCGAGACAGGGGTAACATT. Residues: CASSLRDRGNI. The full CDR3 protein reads CASSLRDRGNIQYF.

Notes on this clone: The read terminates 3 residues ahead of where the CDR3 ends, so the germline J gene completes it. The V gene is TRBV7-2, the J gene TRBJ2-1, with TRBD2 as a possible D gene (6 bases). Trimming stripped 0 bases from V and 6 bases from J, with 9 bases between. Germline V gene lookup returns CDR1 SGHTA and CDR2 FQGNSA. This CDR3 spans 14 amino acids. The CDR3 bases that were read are TGTGCCAGCAGCTTAGCTTGGGACTGCAATGAG. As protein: CASSLAWDCNE. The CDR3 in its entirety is CASSLAWDCNEQFF.

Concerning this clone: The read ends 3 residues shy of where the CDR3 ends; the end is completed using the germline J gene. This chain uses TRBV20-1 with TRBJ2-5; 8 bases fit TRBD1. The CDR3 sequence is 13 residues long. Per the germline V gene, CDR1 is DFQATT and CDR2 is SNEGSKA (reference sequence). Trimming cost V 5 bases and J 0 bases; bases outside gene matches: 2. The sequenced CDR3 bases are TGCAGTGCTGGACAGGGAAACCAAGAGACC. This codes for CSAGQGNQET. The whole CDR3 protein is CSAGQGNQETQYF.

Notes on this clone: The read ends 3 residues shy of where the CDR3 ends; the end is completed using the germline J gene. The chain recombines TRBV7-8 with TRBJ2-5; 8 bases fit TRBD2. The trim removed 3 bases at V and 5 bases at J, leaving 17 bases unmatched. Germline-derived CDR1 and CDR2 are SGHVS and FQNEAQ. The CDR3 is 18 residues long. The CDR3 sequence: CASSFSYGGAGKNETQYF. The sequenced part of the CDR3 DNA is TGTGCCAGCAGCTTTTCGTACGGGGGGGCGGGAAAAAATGAGACC.

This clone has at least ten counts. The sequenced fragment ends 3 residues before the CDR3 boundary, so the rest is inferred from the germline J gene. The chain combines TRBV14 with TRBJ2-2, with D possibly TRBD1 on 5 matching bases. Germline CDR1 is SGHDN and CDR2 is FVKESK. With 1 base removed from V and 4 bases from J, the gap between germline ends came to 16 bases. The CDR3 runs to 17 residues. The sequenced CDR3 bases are TGTGCCAGCAGCCAAGTGGGGCAGGGTTGGAGCACCGGGGAG. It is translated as CASSQVGQGWSTGE. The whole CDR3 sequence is CASSQVGQGWSTGELFF. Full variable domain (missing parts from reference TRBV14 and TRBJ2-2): EAGVTQFPSHSVIEKGQTVTLRCDPISGHDNLYWYRRVMGKEIKFLLHFVKESKQDESGMPNNRFLAERTGGTYSTLKVQPAELEDSGVYFCASSQVGQGWSTGELFFGEGSRLTVL.

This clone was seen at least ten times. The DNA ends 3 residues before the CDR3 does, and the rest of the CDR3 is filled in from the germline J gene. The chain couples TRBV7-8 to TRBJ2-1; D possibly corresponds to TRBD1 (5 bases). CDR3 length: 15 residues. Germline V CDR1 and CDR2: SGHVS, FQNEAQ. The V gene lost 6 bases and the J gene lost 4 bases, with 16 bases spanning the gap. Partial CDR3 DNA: TGTGCCAGCAGACCAGGGCCCACTAATTACAATGAG. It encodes CASRPGPTNYNE. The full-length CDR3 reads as CASRPGPTNYNEQFF.

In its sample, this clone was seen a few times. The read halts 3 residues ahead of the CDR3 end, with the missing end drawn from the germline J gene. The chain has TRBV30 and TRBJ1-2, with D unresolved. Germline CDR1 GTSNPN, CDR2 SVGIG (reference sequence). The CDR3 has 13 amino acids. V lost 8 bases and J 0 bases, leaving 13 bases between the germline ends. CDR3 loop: CARTLSANYGYTF. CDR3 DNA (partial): TGTGCCCGGACGTTGTCAGCTAACTATGGC. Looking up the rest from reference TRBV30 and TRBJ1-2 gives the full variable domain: SQTIHQWPATLVQPVGSPLSLECTVEGTSNPNLYWYRQAAGRGLQLLFYSVGIGQISSEVPQNLSASRPQDRQFILSSKKLLLSDSGFYLCARTLSANYGYTFGSGTRLTVV.

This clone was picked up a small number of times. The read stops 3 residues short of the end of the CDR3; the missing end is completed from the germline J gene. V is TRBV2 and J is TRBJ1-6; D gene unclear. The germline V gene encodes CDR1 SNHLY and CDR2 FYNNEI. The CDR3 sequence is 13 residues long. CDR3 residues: CASSDDPYQPLHF. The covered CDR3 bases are TGTGCCAGCAGTGATGATCCGTATCAGCCC.